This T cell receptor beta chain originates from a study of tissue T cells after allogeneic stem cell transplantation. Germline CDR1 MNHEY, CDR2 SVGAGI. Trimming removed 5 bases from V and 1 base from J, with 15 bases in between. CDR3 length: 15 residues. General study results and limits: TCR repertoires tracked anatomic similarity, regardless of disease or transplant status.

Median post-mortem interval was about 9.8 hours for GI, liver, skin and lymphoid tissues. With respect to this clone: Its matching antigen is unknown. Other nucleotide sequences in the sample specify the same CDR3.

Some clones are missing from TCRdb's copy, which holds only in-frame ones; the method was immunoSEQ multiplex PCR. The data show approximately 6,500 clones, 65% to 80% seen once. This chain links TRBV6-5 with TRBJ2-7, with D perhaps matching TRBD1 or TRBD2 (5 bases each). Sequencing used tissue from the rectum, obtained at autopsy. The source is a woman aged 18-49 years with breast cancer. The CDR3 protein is CASSRDRVPSYEQYF. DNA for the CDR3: TGTGCCAGCAGTCGGGACCGGGTTCCTTCCTACGAGCAGTACTTC.